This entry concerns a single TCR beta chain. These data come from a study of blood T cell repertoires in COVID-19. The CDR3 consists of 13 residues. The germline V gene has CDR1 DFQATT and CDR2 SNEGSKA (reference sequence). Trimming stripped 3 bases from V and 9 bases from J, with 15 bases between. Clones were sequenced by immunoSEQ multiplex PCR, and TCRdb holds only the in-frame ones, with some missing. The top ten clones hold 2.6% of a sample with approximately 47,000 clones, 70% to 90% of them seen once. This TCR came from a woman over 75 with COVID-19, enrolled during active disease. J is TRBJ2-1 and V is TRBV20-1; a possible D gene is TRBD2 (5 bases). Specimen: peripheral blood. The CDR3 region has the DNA TGCAGTGCTAGTGACGGACTGTGGACTGAGCAGTTCTTC. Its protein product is CSASDGLWTEQFF.